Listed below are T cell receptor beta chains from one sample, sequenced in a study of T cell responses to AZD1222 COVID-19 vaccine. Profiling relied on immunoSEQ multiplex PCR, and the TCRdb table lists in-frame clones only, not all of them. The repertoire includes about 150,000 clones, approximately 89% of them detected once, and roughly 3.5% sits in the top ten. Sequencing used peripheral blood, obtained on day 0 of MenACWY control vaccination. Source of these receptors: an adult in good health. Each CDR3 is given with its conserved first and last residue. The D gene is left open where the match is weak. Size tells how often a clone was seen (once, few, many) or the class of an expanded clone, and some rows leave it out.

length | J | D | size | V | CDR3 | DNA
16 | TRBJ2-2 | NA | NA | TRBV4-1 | CASSQEGGLNTGELFF | TGCGCCAGCAGCCAAGAAGGAGGTTTGAACACCGGGGAGCTGTTTTTT
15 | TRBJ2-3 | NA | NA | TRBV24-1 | CATSDSRTDGDTQYF | TGTGCCACCAGTGATTCCCGGACAGACGGGGATACGCAGTATTTT
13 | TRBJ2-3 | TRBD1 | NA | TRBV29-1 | CSAETGGTDTQYF | TGCAGCGCAGAGACAGGGGGCACAGATACGCAGTATTTT
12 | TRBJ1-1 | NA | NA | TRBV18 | CASSPPATEAFF | TGTGCCAGCTCACCACCGGCTACTGAAGCTTTCTTT
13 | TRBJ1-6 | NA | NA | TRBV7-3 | CASSPQQGSPLHF | TGTGCCAGCAGCCCCCAACAAGGATCACCCCTCCACTTT
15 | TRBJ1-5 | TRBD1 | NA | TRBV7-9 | CASSRDRVGNQPQHF | TGTGCCAGCAGCCGGGACAGGGTTGGCAATCAGCCCCAGCATTTT
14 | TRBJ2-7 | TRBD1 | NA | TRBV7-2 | CASSFRQGPYEQYF | TGTGCCAGCAGCTTTAGACAGGGTCCCTACGAGCAGTACTTC
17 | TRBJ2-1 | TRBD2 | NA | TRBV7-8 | CASSSVAGTSGGNEQFF | TGTGCCAGCAGCTCCGTAGCTGGGACTAGCGGGGGAAATGAGCAGTTCTTC
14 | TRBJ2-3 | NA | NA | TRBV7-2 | CASSLVQGLDTQYF | TGTGCCAGCAGCTTAGTTCAGGGGTTAGATACGCAGTATTTT
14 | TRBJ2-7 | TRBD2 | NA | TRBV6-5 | CASRQGLATYEQYF | TGTGCCAGCAGGCAGGGACTAGCAACCTACGAGCAGTACTTC
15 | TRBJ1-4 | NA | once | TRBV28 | CASSLYEVSDEKLFF | TGTGCCAGCAGTTTATACGAGGTTTCAGATGAAAAACTGTTTTTT
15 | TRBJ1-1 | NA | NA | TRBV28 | CASNLAGALNTEAFF | TGTGCCAGCAACCTCGCCGGGGCCCTGAACACTGAAGCTTTCTTT
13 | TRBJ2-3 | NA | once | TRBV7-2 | CASSLAKTDTQYF | TGTGCCAGCAGCTTAGCGAAGACAGATACGCAGTATTTT
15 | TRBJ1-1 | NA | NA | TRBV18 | CASSGLSQMSTEAFF | TGTGCCAGCTCAGGACTCAGTCAAATGAGCACTGAAGCTTTCTTT
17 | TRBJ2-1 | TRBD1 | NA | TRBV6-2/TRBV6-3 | CASSYSYRGPPDNEQFF | TGTGCCAGCAGTTACTCATACAGGGGCCCCCCGGACAATGAGCAGTTCTTC
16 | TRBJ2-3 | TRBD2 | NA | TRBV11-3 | CASSLVSGSPTDTQYF | TGTGCCAGCAGCTTGGTGAGCGGGAGCCCCACAGATACGCAGTATTTT
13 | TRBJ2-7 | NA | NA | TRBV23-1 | CASGYTTSYEQYF | TGCGCCAGCGGATACACTACCTCCTACGAGCAGTACTTC
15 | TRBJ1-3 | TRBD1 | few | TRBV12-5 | CASGLAGGAGNTIYF | TGTGCTAGTGGTTTGGCAGGGGGCGCCGGAAACACCATATATTTT
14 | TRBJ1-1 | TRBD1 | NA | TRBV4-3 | CASSQKTGYTEAFF | TGCGCCAGCAGCCAAAAGACAGGGTACACTGAAGCTTTCTTT
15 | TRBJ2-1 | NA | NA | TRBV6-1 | CASSEAQGTSGEQFF | TGTGCCAGCAGTGAAGCGCAGGGAACGTCCGGTGAGCAGTTCTTC
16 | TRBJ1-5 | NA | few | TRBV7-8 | CASSLSIPGTSWPQHF | TGTGCCAGCAGCTTATCAATCCCAGGGACCTCCTGGCCCCAGCATTTT
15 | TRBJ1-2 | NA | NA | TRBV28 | CASSKARTANYGYTF | TGTGCCAGCAGTAAGGCCCGGACAGCTAACTATGGCTACACCTTC
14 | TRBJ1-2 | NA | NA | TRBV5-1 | CASSLGSPTYGYTF | TGCGCCAGCAGCTTGGGCAGCCCAACCTATGGCTACACCTTC